Each of the 10 T cell receptor beta chains below was sequenced from the same sample in a study of shared clonotypes between healthy human individuals. Produced via immunoSEQ multiplex PCR; TCRdb's table is partial and in-frame only. This table has approximately 2,300,000 clones, about nine tenths appearing once. The source material was naive CD4+ T cells from PBMCs. Indicated subset: CD45RA+ positively selected. The source is a man younger than 35 in good health. Some clones in this sample may be carry-over from other donors' samples.

This chain joins TRBV28 and TRBJ1-6, with 11 bases matching TRBD1. CDR3 length: 17 amino acids. Germline V lookup: CDR1 MDHEN, CDR2 SYDVKM. V lost 3 bases, J lost 7 bases, and 8 bases stayed unmatched. This chain's CDR3 is CASSLLGQGVINSPLHF. DNA of the CDR3: TGTGCCAGCAGTTTGCTGGGACAGGGGGTAATAAATTCACCCCTCCACTTT.

This clone showed up just once. The chain joins TRBV10-3 to TRBJ2-7; 8 bases match TRBD1. The CDR3 contains 15 residues. Germline V lookup: CDR1 ENHRY, CDR2 SYGVKD. The V segment lost 3 bases and the J segment 2 bases; nucleotides outside the gene matches: 6. CDR3: CAISEATGATYEQYF. The CDR3 DNA is TGTGCCATCAGTGAAGCGACAGGGGCCACCTACGAGCAGTACTTC.

V usage is TRBV7-3 and J usage is TRBJ2-4; maybe TRBD1 (6 bases). The CDR3 covers 19 residues. Germline V CDR1 and CDR2: SGHTA, FQGTGA. Trimming stripped 1 base from V and 0 bases from J, with 19 bases between. In nucleotides, the CDR3 is TGTGCCAGCAGCTTAAAGGGACAAGATCCCTCAGTAGCCAAAAACATTCAGTACTTC. Its protein is CASSLKGQDPSVAKNIQYF.

The gene calls are TRBV5-6 and TRBJ2-7; maybe TRBD1 (5 bases). Germline values: CDR1 SGHDT, CDR2 YYEEEE. The V and J ends lost 2 bases and 6 bases respectively, with 18 bases between them. The CDR3 is 15 amino acids. Written as DNA, the CDR3 is TGTGCCAGCAGCTTTGGGGCGGTAAGATCCGGCGAGCAGTACTTC. This sequence encodes CASSFGAVRSGEQYF.

A single count supports this clone. This rearrangement joins TRBV4-1 to TRBJ1-3; D not resolved. Germline V gene lookup returns CDR1 MGHRA and CDR2 YSYEKL. V lost 4 bases to trimming and J lost 4 bases, with 14 bases between them. The CDR3 length is 15 residues. The CDR3, as DNA: TGCGCCAGCAGCCTTGGAGCCTTGAGGGGAAACACCATATATTTT. Protein: CASSLGALRGNTIYF.

This rearrangement joins TRBV30 to TRBJ2-5, with a possible D match to TRBD1 (5 bases). Trimming removed 5 bases from V and 8 bases from J, with 21 bases in between. The CDR3 consists of 14 residues. Germline CDR1 is GTSNPN and CDR2 is SVGIG (reference sequence). The CDR3 sequence is CAWFSPAGLRTQYF. DNA of the CDR3: TGTGCCTGGTTCTCCCCGGCAGGGCTGAGAACCCAGTACTTC. The full variable domain, its missing parts supplied by reference TRBV30 and TRBJ2-5, is SQTIHQWPATLVQPVGSPLSLECTVEGTSNPNLYWYRQAAGRGLQLLFYSVGIGQISSEVPQNLSASRPQDRQFILSSKKLLLSDSGFYLCAWFSPAGLRTQYFGPGTRLLVL.

This clone was counted once. CDR3 bases: TGCAGCGTTGCCGGGGCCGGCTACACCTTC. Translation: CSVAGAGYTF. The chain joins TRBV29-1 to TRBJ1-2; D might be TRBD1 (5 bases). CDR1 is SQVTM, CDR2 ANQGSEA, per germline. The CDR3 loop spans 10 amino acids. Between the trimmed V and J ends, which lost 4 bases and 8 bases, there was a span of 8 bases.

The chain carries TRBV6-1 and TRBJ1-2, with D tentatively TRBD1 (6 bases). Trimming stripped 3 bases from V and 2 bases from J, with 10 bases between. Germline values: CDR1 MNHNS, CDR2 SASEGT. The CDR3 has 14 amino acids. The CDR3 coding sequence is TGTGCCAGCAGTGAGAACAGGGCGAACTATGGCTACACCTTC. It codes for CASSENRANYGYTF.

V gene TRBV15 combines with J gene TRBJ2-6; weak D call: TRBD1 (6 bases). CDR3 length equals 15 residues. CDR1 and CDR2 (germline): LNHNV, YYDKDF (reference sequence). V dropped 8 bases and J dropped 4 bases, with 15 bases sitting between them. For the CDR3, the DNA is TGTGCCACCCATACAGGGAGTCCAGGGGCCAACGTCCTGACTTTC. As protein: CATHTGSPGANVLTF.

This clone is a singleton in its sample. This rearrangement joins TRBV6-6 to TRBJ2-3; a weak D match, TRBD1 (6 bases). CDR1 and CDR2 (germline): MNHNY, SVGAGI (reference sequence). V lost 6 bases, J lost 2 bases, and 18 bases lay in between. The CDR3 sequence is 16 residues long. The DNA of the CDR3 is TGTGCCAGCAGCCTTACGGGACACCAATCCACAGATACGCAGTATTTT. Its translation is CASSLTGHQSTDTQYF.